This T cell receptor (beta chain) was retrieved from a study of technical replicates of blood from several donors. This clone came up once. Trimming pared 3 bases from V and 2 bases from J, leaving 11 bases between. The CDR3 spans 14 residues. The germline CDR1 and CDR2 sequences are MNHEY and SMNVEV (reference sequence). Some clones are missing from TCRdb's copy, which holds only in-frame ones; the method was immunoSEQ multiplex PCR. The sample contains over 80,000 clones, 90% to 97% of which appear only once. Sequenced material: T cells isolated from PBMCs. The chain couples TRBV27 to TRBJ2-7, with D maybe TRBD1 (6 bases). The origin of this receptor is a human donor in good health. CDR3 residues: CASSFSTGPYEQYF. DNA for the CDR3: TGTGCCAGCAGTTTCTCGACAGGACCCTACGAGCAGTACTTC.